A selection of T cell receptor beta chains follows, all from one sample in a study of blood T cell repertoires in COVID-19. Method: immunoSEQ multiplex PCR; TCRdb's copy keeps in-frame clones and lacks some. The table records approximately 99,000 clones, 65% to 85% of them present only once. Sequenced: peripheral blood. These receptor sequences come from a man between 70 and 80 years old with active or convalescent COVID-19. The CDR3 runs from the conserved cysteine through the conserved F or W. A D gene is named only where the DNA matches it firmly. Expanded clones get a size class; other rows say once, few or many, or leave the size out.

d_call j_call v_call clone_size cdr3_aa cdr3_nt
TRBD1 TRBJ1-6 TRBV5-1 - CASSFTTGTGESSPLHF TGCGCCAGCAGCTTTACCACTGGGACAGGGGAAAGTTCACCCCTCCACTTT
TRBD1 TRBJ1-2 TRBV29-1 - CSGVGQGSYGYTF TGCAGCGGAGTAGGACAGGGAAGCTATGGCTACACCTTC
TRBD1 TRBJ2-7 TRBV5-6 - CASTWQGDLYEQYF TGTGCCAGCACGTGGCAGGGGGACCTATACGAGCAGTACTTC
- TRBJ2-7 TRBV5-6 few CASSFTGPFYEQYF TGTGCCAGCAGCTTCACAGGGCCCTTCTACGAGCAGTACTTC
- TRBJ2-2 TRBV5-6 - CASSLRRQFNTGELFF TGTGCCAGCAGCTTGAGGCGACAGTTCAACACCGGGGAGCTGTTTTTT
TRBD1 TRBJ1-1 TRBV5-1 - CASSLGFGTGVTEAFF TGCGCCAGCAGCTTGGGTTTCGGGACAGGGGTTACTGAAGCTTTCTTT
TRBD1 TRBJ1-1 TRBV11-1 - CASTQQGKGNTEAFF TGTGCCAGCACCCAACAGGGGAAAGGGAACACTGAAGCTTTCTTT
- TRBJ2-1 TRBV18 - CASSSTGPIGNEQFF TGTGCCAGCTCATCGACAGGCCCCATCGGGAATGAGCAGTTCTTC
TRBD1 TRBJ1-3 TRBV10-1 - CASMATGGWLPRNTIYF TGCGCCAGCATGGCGACAGGGGGCTGGTTACCGAGAAACACCATATATTTT
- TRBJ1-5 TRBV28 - CASTPGGYPYNQPQHF TGTGCCAGCACTCCGGGAGGGTACCCCTACAATCAGCCCCAGCATTTT
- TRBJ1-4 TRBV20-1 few CSASRTQATNEKLFF TGCAGTGCTAGTAGGACTCAAGCAACTAATGAAAAACTGTTTTTT
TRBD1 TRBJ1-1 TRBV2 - CASSLENRGLGTEAFF TGTGCCAGCAGTTTAGAAAACAGGGGGCTCGGCACTGAAGCTTTCTTT
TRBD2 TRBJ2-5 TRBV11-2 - CASTIPQAGGLETQYF TGTGCCAGCACCATCCCCCAAGCGGGGGGGTTAGAGACCCAGTACTTC
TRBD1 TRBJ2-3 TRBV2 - CASKDRGTDTQYF TGTGCCAGCAAGGACAGGGGCACAGATACGCAGTATTTT
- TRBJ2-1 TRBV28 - CASSKPRQVRSGEQFF TGTGCCAGCAGCAAACCCCGACAGGTCAGGAGCGGTGAGCAGTTCTTC
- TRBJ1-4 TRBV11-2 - CASSLVGSPEKLFF TGTGCCAGCAGCTTAGTGGGCAGTCCTGAAAAACTGTTTTTT
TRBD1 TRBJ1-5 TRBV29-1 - CSVASRGHFNQPQHF TGCAGCGTTGCCTCCAGGGGGCACTTCAATCAGCCCCAGCATTTT
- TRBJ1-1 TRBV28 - CASSTSPDRLNTEAFF TGTGCCAGCAGTACATCCCCGGACAGATTGAACACTGAAGCTTTCTTT
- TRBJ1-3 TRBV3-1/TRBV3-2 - CASSRSSGSGNTIYF TGTGCCAGCAGCCGTTCCTCGGGGTCTGGAAACACCATATATTTT
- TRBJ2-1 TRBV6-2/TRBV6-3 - CASSYRSQPYNEQFF TGTGCCAGCAGTTACCGTAGCCAGCCGTACAATGAGCAGTTCTTC
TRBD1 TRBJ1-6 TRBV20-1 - CSASPTGGSNINSPLHF TGCAGTGCTAGTCCCACAGGGGGTTCTAATATTAATTCACCCCTCCACTTT
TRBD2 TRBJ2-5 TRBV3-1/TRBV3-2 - CASSPPLAGVQETQYF TGTGCCAGCAGCCCCCCCCTAGCGGGGGTTCAAGAGACCCAGTACTTC
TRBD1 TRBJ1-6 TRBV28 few CASSTLTGTGGESPLHF TGTGCCAGCAGTACCCTGACAGGGACCGGAGGGGAATCACCCCTCCACTTT
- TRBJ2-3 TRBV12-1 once CASLAGGVGTDTQYF TGTGCCAGCTTAGCGGGGGGGGTTGGCACAGATACGCAGTATTTT
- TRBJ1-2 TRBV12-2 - CASRRGQGPNYGYTF TGTGCAAGTCGCCGGGGACAGGGCCCTAACTATGGCTACACCTTC
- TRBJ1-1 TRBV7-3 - CASSRQMNTEAFF TGTGCCAGCAGCCGACAGATGAACACTGAAGCTTTCTTT
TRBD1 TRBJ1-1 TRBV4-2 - CASSRSGGSTEAFF TGTGCCAGCAGCCGATCAGGGGGTAGCACTGAAGCTTTCTTT
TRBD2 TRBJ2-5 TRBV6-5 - CASSLGLEETQYF TGTGCCAGCAGCCTGGGACTAGAAGAGACCCAGTACTTC
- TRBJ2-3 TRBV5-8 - CASSLRRKGTDTQYF TGTGCCAGCAGCTTGCGGAGGAAAGGAACAGATACGCAGTATTTT
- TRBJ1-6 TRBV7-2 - CASSLMRGIGGSPLHF TGTGCCAGCAGCTTAATGCGAGGAATCGGGGGTTCACCCCTCCACTTT